A single sample is the source of the 5 T cell receptor beta chains below, sequenced in a study of long-term antiretroviral therapy in people with HIV. Researchers ran immunoSEQ v3.0 at survey level. The assay was immunoSEQ multiplex PCR, and TCRdb's table has in-frame clones only and misses some. The sample lists tens of thousands of clones; nearly 95% were seen once. This specimen was unsorted PBMCs, taken around 6.3 years after starting antiretroviral therapy. The source is a woman aged 40 to 50 with HIV.

This clone was recorded once. The J gene is TRBJ2-1, the V gene TRBV4-2; 10 nucleotides match TRBD2. The junction had 18 bases not matched to a gene; V was cut back by 4 bases and J by 0 bases. Germline loops: CDR1 LGHNA, CDR2 YNFKEQ. CDR3 length: 21 residues. The CDR3 coding sequence is TGTGCCAGCAGCCCGCGGGCGGGGACTAGCGCGTTCCCTAGCTCCTACAATGAGCAGTTCTTC. Translating gives CASSPRAGTSAFPSSYNEQFF.

The chain joins TRBV6-4 to TRBJ2-2; D unresolved. The V gene lost 4 bases and the J gene lost 6 bases, with 18 bases spanning the gap. The CDR3 contains 16 residues. The germline CDR1 and CDR2 sequences are MRHNA and SNTAGT. The CDR3 bases are TGTGCCAGCAGTGGCACGTTCTCCCATGCCGCCGGGGAGCTGTTTTTT. This gives the protein CASSGTFSHAAGELFF.

The genes are TRBV19 and TRBJ2-4; tentatively, D is TRBD1 (5 bases). Germline CDR1 reads LNHDA; CDR2 reads SQIVND (reference sequence). The CDR3 sequence is 12 residues long. Trimming pared 4 bases from V and 13 bases from J, leaving 14 bases between. This CDR3 is CASSNQPGPQYF. CDR3 nucleotide sequence: TGTGCCAGTAGTAACCAACCAGGGCCCCAGTACTTC. The whole variable domain, filled in from reference TRBV19 and TRBJ2-4, reads DGGITQSPKYLFRKEGQNVTLSCEQNLNHDAMYWYRQDPGQGLRLIYYSQIVNDFQKGDIAEGYSVSREKKESFPLTVTSAQKNPTAFYLCASSNQPGPQYFGAGTRLSVL.

The sample holds one count of this clone. This sequence joins TRBV4-2 and TRBJ1-3; D unclear. CDR3 length equals 14 residues. V dropped 1 base and J dropped 8 bases, with 12 bases sitting between them. CDR1 and CDR2 (germline): LGHNA, YNFKEQ. The CDR3 DNA reads TGTGCCAGCAGCCAAGTTCGGGGAGTAGACACCATATATTTT. This gives the protein CASSQVRGVDTIYF.

This chain joins TRBV5-4 and TRBJ2-7; D is perhaps TRBD1 (6 bases). Germline assignment: CDR1 SGHNT and CDR2 YYREEE (reference sequence). V was trimmed by 5 bases and J by 3 bases, leaving 15 bases between them. The CDR3 is made up of 14 amino acids. The CDR3 DNA is TGTGCCAGCAGTTTTGCCAGGGGCAACTACGAGCAGTACTTC. It encodes CASSFARGNYEQYF.